This T cell receptor (beta chain) was sequenced during a study of blood T cell repertoires in COVID-19. This clone has a single count. Using immunoSEQ multiplex PCR, the repertoire was profiled, and TCRdb retains in-frame clones only, with some absent. Of roughly 100,000 clones listed, 80% to 85% were seen once; the top ten hold roughly 14%. Looked up from germline, CDR1 is SGDLS and CDR2 is YYNGEE. V dropped 3 bases and J dropped 5; count of bases not matched to a gene: 6. The CDR3 extends over 16 amino acids. The sequencing input was peripheral blood. This rearrangement joins TRBV9 to TRBJ2-3; 13 bases fit TRBD2. This clonotype originated in a woman aged 80 or over with acute or convalescent COVID-19. The CDR3: CASSEGLAGSGDTQYF. DNA for the CDR3: TGTGCCAGCAGCGAGGGACTAGCGGGGAGTGGAGATACGCAGTATTTT.